The 32 T cell receptor beta chains given below trace back to one sample, sequenced in a study of metastatic and nonmetastatic thyroid tumors. Thyroid surgery was preceded by no treatment in any patient. TCRdb re-clonotyped the PCR reads through MiXCR. This sample has some 38,000 clones, with about 13% found just once. The sample was blood. Source of these receptors: a female donor with papillary thyroid cancer or a benign thyroid nodule (not recorded which). Some clones in this sample may be carry-over from other donors' samples.

This clone showed up many times. V and J are TRBV10-1 and TRBJ2-1; D may correspond to TRBD1 or TRBD2 (5 bases each). V was trimmed by 5 bases and J by 7 bases, leaving 9 bases between them. This CDR3 has 12 residues. CDR1 and CDR2 from the germline V gene are WNHNN and SYGVQD (reference sequence). The CDR3 loop is CASSSWGNEQFF. The CDR3 bases are TGCGCCAGCAGTTCCTGGGGGAATGAGCAGTTCTTC.

The rearrangement joins TRBV7-9 to TRBJ2-5; 12 bases fit TRBD2. Germline V gives CDR1 SEHNR, CDR2 FQNEAQ (reference sequence). V trimming: 4 bases; J trimming: 4 bases; junction bases outside the gene matches: 7. This CDR3 spans 16 amino acids. This chain's CDR3 is CASSSSSGRASETQYF. CDR3 bases: TGTGCCAGCAGCTCCTCTAGCGGGAGGGCCTCAGAGACCCAGTACTTC.

This clone was counted at least ten times. The gene calls are TRBV5-1 and TRBJ1-2; 8 bases line up with TRBD1. The V segment lost 4 bases and the J segment 8 bases; nucleotides outside the gene matches: 19. The germline CDR1 and CDR2 sequences are SGHRS and YFSETQ. This CDR3 has 17 residues. The CDR3 DNA is TGCGCCAGCAGCGTAAACGATCGGGACAGGCCCCTCCGGGGCTACACCTTC. The encoded protein is CASSVNDRDRPLRGYTF.

The table lists this clone with a few counts. The chain recombines TRBV4-1 with TRBJ2-7, with 12 bases lining up with TRBD2. The ends lost 4 bases at V and 3 bases at J; junction bases unmatched: 7. This CDR3 comprises 16 residues. Germline-derived CDR1 and CDR2 are MGHRA and YSYEKL. The CDR3, as DNA: TGCGCCAGCAGCCTCACCGGGACTAGCGGGCTCTACGAGCAGTACTTC. Protein: CASSLTGTSGLYEQYF.

In regard to this clone: It may be a read error: a sequence one base away is much more abundant. The J gene is TRBJ1-2, the V gene TRBV5-8; tentatively, D is TRBD1 (5 bases). The CDR3 sequence is 13 residues long. Per germline, CDR1 SGHTS and CDR2 YDEGEE. The ends were cut back, 4 bases at V and 9 bases at J, with 16 bases in the middle. The CDR3 bases are TGTGCCAGCAGCCGACAGTCCAAAAAATGCTACACCTTC. It yields the protein CASSRQSKKCYTF.

With regard to this clone: One junction end disagrees with the germline gene, perhaps due to a read error. V gene TRBV20-1 combines with J gene TRBJ2-5, with unresolved D. The CDR3 length is 11 residues. CDR1 and CDR2 from the germline V gene are DFQATT and SNEGSKA (reference sequence). CDR3 coding DNA: TGCAGTGCTAGAGTGCAAGAGACCCCGTACTTC. This translates into CSARVQETPYF.

This clone was picked up many times. The rearrangement uses TRBV2 and TRBJ2-2; possibly TRBD1 or TRBD2 for D (5 bases each). CDR1 is SNHLY, CDR2 FYNNEI, per germline. The CDR3 extends over 16 amino acids. Between the trimmed V and J ends, which lost 5 bases and 0 bases, there was a span of 13 bases. In nucleotides, the CDR3 is TGTGCCAGCAGTCAATTAGGGACCACGAACACCGGGGAGCTGTTTTTT. Protein product: CASSQLGTTNTGELFF.

This clone showed up many times. The CDR3 nucleotides are TGTGCCAGCAGCCAGGGGACAGGGGGGTTTCAGCCCCAGCATTTT. It codes for CASSQGTGGFQPQHF. The chain combines TRBV3-1 with TRBJ1-5; 11 bases match TRBD1. CDR1 and CDR2 (germline): LGHDT, YNNKEL (reference sequence). V lost 3 bases, J lost 6 bases, and 4 bases stayed unmatched. This CDR3 comprises 15 residues.

A word on this clone: A read error may explain this, as a much larger clone is one base away. V and J are TRBV29-1 and TRBJ2-1; D is ambiguous. The germline CDR1 and CDR2 sequences are SQVTM and ANQGSEA. The CDR3 extends over 15 amino acids. The CDR3 bases are TGCAGCGTTGTCGGTGCCAGGTTGTCCTACAATGAGCGGTTCTTC. It encodes CSVVGARLSYNERFF.

In its sample, this clone was seen many times. The chain couples TRBV7-2 to TRBJ2-3; TRBD1 matches at 8 bases. J was trimmed by 7 bases and V by 2 bases; bases with no gene match: 8. Germline CDR1 SGHTA, CDR2 FQGNSA. CDR3 size: 15 residues. CDR3 loop: CASSLWRTGGNTQYF. CDR3 in DNA: TGTGCCAGCAGCTTATGGCGTACAGGGGGAAATACGCAGTATTTT.

The sample holds many counts of this clone. The chain employs TRBV12-3 or TRBV12-4 and TRBJ2-2; D unresolved. The CDR3 has 16 amino acids. Trimming took 5 bases from V and 0 from J, leaving 13 bases between them. In DNA, the CDR3 is TGTGCCAGCAGTCCTCCCCCCGGAACGAACACCGGGGAGCTGTTTTTT. Amino acids: CASSPPPGTNTGELFF.

This clone was observed at least ten times. Here the CDR3 DNA reads TGCGCCAGCAGCTCAGGGTCTAGCGGGAGTCCTTACGAGCAGTACTTC. It specifies CASSSGSSGSPYEQYF. J is TRBJ2-7 and V is TRBV5-1, with 10 bases matching TRBD2. V gave up 3 bases and J gave up 4 bases; unmatched junction bases: 10. Germline CDR1 SGHRS, CDR2 YFSETQ. This CDR3 has 16 residues.

V usage is TRBV20-1 and J usage is TRBJ1-4; TRBD1 might be the D (5 bases). The CDR3 consists of 15 residues. Trimming cost V 3 bases and J 6 bases, with 17 bases left between them. Germline assignment: CDR1 DFQATT and CDR2 SNEGSKA (reference sequence). In DNA, the CDR3 is TGCAGTGCTAGTGGGCCGGCACAGGAATATGAAAAACTGTTTTTT. It encodes CSASGPAQEYEKLFF.

This clone was detected many times. The rearrangement uses TRBV19 and TRBJ2-1; D not certain. CDR1 and CDR2 (germline): LNHDA, SQIVND (reference sequence). The CDR3 is made up of 14 amino acids. Between the trimmed V and J ends, which lost 6 bases and 4 bases, there was a span of 13 bases. The CDR3 coding sequence is TGTGCCAGTAGAAGTCGGACGGGTTACAATGAGCAGTTCTTC. This gives the protein CASRSRTGYNEQFF. The whole variable domain, remainder taken from reference TRBV19 and TRBJ2-1, is DGGITQSPKYLFRKEGQNVTLSCEQNLNHDAMYWYRQDPGQGLRLIYYSQIVNDFQKGDIAEGYSVSREKKESFPLTVTSAQKNPTAFYLCASRSRTGYNEQFFGPGTRLTVL.

Many counts were recorded for this clone. The chain has TRBV4-2 and TRBJ2-3, with D unclear. The germline CDR1 and CDR2 sequences are LGHNA and YNFKEQ. CDR3 length: 14 amino acids. V was pared by 1 base and J by 4 bases, with 9 bases between. CDR3 protein: CASSQGSVPDTQYF. Written as DNA, the CDR3 is TGTGCCAGCAGCCAAGGATCAGTCCCAGATACGCAGTATTTT.

Ten or more counts support this clone. This chain links TRBV6-1 with TRBJ1-2; 9 bases are a match to TRBD1. From germline, CDR1 is MNHNS and CDR2 SASEGT. The CDR3 sequence is 17 residues long. V gave up 5 bases and J gave up 0 bases; unmatched junction bases: 10. For the CDR3, the DNA is TGTGCCAGCAGTTTCGACAGGGGGACCTTAGCTAACTATGGCTACACCTTC. This encodes CASSFDRGTLANYGYTF.

The rearrangement joins TRBV6-1 to TRBJ1-6; 9 bases map to TRBD1. Losses at the gene ends were 5 bases for V and 10 bases for J; bases not matched to a gene: 6. The V gene's germline CDR1 is MNHNS and CDR2 SASEGT. The CDR3 is made up of 14 amino acids. The CDR3 bases are TGTGCCAGCAGTCGGACAGGGGTATTGTCACCCCTCCACTTT. It codes for CASSRTGVLSPLHF.

This clone was counted ten times or more. This chain uses TRBV5-4 with TRBJ1-3, with unresolved D. V gave up 0 bases and J gave up 0 bases, with 7 bases separating them. The germline CDR1 and CDR2 sequences are SGHNT and YYREEE (reference sequence). The CDR3 runs to 15 residues. The CDR3 is CASSLVPDSGNTIYF. In nucleotides, the CDR3 is TGTGCCAGCAGCTTGGTACCCGACTCTGGAAACACCATATATTTT. Drawing the rest from reference TRBV5-4 and TRBJ1-3, the complete variable domain is ETGVTQSPTHLIKTRGQQVTLRCSSQSGHNTVSWYQQALGQGPQFIFQYYREEENGRGNFPPRFSGLQFPNYSSELNVNALELDDSALYLCASSLVPDSGNTIYFGEGSWLTVV.

This clone has at least ten counts. The CDR3 region is CASSREGDYEQYF. Here the CDR3 DNA reads TGTGCCAGCTCACGAGAAGGGGACTACGAGCAGTACTTC. The chain links TRBV18 to TRBJ2-7; D is perhaps TRBD1 (5 bases). CDR1 and CDR2 from the germline V gene are KGHSH and LQKENI. The CDR3 sequence is 13 residues long. Between the trimmed V and J ends, which lost 4 bases and 3 bases, there was a span of 10 bases.

This clone was seen many times. V is TRBV11-3 and J is TRBJ1-2; D is uncertain. This CDR3 spans 12 amino acids. V was clipped by 4 bases and J by 6 bases, with 9 bases between them. Germline V lookup: CDR1 SGHNT, CDR2 YENEEA. CDR3 residues: CASSSGPDGYTF. The CDR3, as DNA: TGTGCCAGCAGCTCGGGTCCCGATGGCTACACCTTC. The whole variable domain, remainder taken from reference TRBV11-3 and TRBJ1-2, is EAGVVQSPRYKIIEKKQPVAFWCNPISGHNTLYWYLQNLGQGPELLIRYENEEAVDDSQLPKDRFSAERLKGVDSTLKIQPAELGDSAVYLCASSSGPDGYTFGSGTRLTVV.

A remark on this clone: Since a much larger clone is just one base distant, this may be a read error. This chain connects TRBV6-5 to TRBJ2-1; possibly TRBD1 for D (5 bases). The CDR3 length is 17 residues. Germline CDR1 MNHEY, CDR2 SVGAGI. The CDR3 coding sequence is TGTGCCAGCATTTACTACGGAGCCCAGGGCTCCCACAATGAGCAGTTCTTC. This sequence encodes CASIYYGAQGSHNEQFF.

This clone is categorized as medium-sized. V usage is TRBV6-1 and J usage is TRBJ1-2, with 7 bases aligning to TRBD1. CDR3 length: 14 residues. Germline trimming cut 5 bases from V and 5 bases from J; bases unmatched to any gene: 8. Germline V CDR1 and CDR2: MNHNS, SASEGT. In DNA form, the CDR3 reads TGTGCCAGCAGTAGAGATCCGGGACAGTATGGCTACACCTTC. This gives the protein CASSRDPGQYGYTF.

This clone showed up many times. The J gene is TRBJ2-2, the V gene TRBV7-9; D not certain. Germline V gene lookup returns CDR1 SEHNR and CDR2 FQNEAQ (reference sequence). This CDR3 has 13 residues. V gave up 4 bases and J gave up 6 bases, with 9 bases separating them. CDR3 residues: CASSYIESGELFF. The CDR3 nucleotides read TGTGCCAGCAGCTATATTGAGTCCGGGGAGCTGTTTTTT.

This clone was detected ten times or more. CDR3 nucleotides: TGTGCCAGCGATTCCCCGGGTGGGCGGTACAATGAGCAGTTCTTC. Amino acid sequence: CASDSPGGRYNEQFF. The chain recombines TRBV12-3 or TRBV12-4 with TRBJ2-1; D is ambiguous. The CDR3 totals 15 residues. V gave up 8 bases and J gave up 4 bases, with 18 bases separating them.

This clone has at least ten counts. The V call is TRBV5-1, the J call TRBJ2-5; 7 positions match TRBD1. Germline CDR1 reads SGHRS; CDR2 reads YFSETQ. The CDR3 runs to 15 residues. The V segment lost 4 bases and the J segment 5 bases; nucleotides outside the gene matches: 11. CDR3 sequence (DNA): TGCGCCAGCAGCAAGGAAGGACAGGAGGTGGAGACCCAGTACTTC. Protein sequence: CASSKEGQEVETQYF.

For this clone: Since a much larger clone is just one base distant, this may be a read error. This chain uses TRBV5-8 with TRBJ2-3; D unclear. CDR3 length equals 13 residues. Germline-derived CDR1 and CDR2 are SGHTS and YDEGEE. The CDR3: CASTRRSTDKQYF. Here the CDR3 DNA reads TGTGCCAGCACACGTAGAAGCACAGATAAGCAGTATTTT.

This clone was seen ten or more times. Other nucleotide sequences from this sample produce the same CDR3. The gene calls are TRBV2 and TRBJ2-3; D tentatively fits TRBD1 or TRBD2 (5 bases each). Germline V gene data show CDR1 as SNHLY and CDR2 as FYNNEI. The CDR3 is 15 amino acids. Trimming removed 5 bases at V and 1 base at J, with 13 bases between. CDR3 nucleotides: TGTGCCAGCAGTCGGGACGGGACCGGCACAGATACGCAGTATTTT. It encodes CASSRDGTGTDTQYF.

This clone was recorded at least ten times. The chain combines TRBV20-1 with TRBJ1-5; weak D call: TRBD1 (6 bases). Per germline, CDR1 DFQATT and CDR2 SNEGSKA (reference sequence). This CDR3 spans 13 amino acids. The V end lost 1 base, the J end lost 3 bases, and 7 bases lay between the germline ends. In nucleotides, the CDR3 is TGCAGTGCTAGAGGGGACATCAATCAGCCCCAGCATTTT. This codes for CSARGDINQPQHF.

This clone came up a few times. V gene TRBV29-1 combines with J gene TRBJ1-1; D is unresolved. V was cut by 1 base and J by 1 base, with 7 bases left in between. The germline gives CDR1 SQVTM, CDR2 ANQGSEA. This CDR3 has 13 residues. The CDR3 here is CSVEGSGNTEAFF. The DNA of the CDR3 is TGCAGCGTTGAAGGGTCCGGGAACACTGAAGCTTTCTTT.

This clone showed up many times. The rearrangement joins TRBV9 to TRBJ2-1; TRBD1 is a possible D gene (6 bases). CDR3 length: 15 residues. The V gene lost 4 bases and the J gene lost 4 bases, with 15 bases spanning the gap. Germline values: CDR1 SGDLS, CDR2 YYNGEE. In nucleotides, the CDR3 is TGTGCCAGCAGCCCAACAGGGTTGGGTTACAATGAGCAGTTCTTC. Protein product: CASSPTGLGYNEQFF.

This clone was picked up many times. This sequence joins TRBV6-2 or TRBV6-3 and TRBJ1-1, with D perhaps matching TRBD1 (6 bases). The V end was cut by 3 bases, the J end by 0 bases, with 17 bases between. Germline V gene sequence: CDR1 MNHEY, CDR2 SVGEGT. The CDR3 contains 17 residues. CDR3 sequence: CASSYVRGGSMNTEAFF. The CDR3, as DNA: TGTGCCAGCAGTTATGTTCGAGGGGGTAGTATGAACACTGAAGCTTTCTTT.

The sample holds many counts of this clone. This chain uses TRBV6-1 with TRBJ2-3; TRBD2 matches 12 bases. Germline CDR1 and CDR2: MNHNS and SASEGT. The CDR3 spans 15 residues. Germline trimming cut 6 bases from V and 2 bases from J; bases unmatched to any gene: 3. For the CDR3, the DNA is TGTGCCAGCAGACTAGCGGGAGGACCCACAGATACGCAGTATTTT. The encoded protein is CASRLAGGPTDTQYF.